These 18 T cell receptor beta chains were all obtained from the same sample, sequenced in a study of human T cells and chemical hapten exposure. TCRdb re-derived calls from the RACE reads in MiXCR, one entry per CDR3 protein. The sample carries approximately 400,000 distinct CDR3 sequences, 5.1% recorded once. Time point: pre-sensitization, week 0. Treatment of the sample: therapeutic diphenylcyclopropenone sensitization with weekly scalp DPC. The material sequenced was whole blood, taken in connection with sensitization to the hapten diphenylcyclopropenone (DPC). These receptors originate from a woman in her forties or fifties with alopecia areata. Some clones in this sample may be carry-over from other donors' samples.

This clonotype was seen many times. The J gene is TRBJ2-1, the V gene TRBV29-1; 15 bases map to TRBD2. Germline V gene lookup returns CDR1 SQVTM and CDR2 ANQGSEA. The CDR3 consists of 16 residues. J lost 3 bases, V lost 6 bases, and 6 bases had no gene match. Here the CDR3 DNA reads TGCAGCGTCCTTGGGACTAGCGGGGGGATCTACAATGAGCAGTTCTTC. This encodes CSVLGTSGGIYNEQFF.

This clonotype was seen ten or more times. This chain uses TRBV4-2 with TRBJ1-1; D not resolved. Germline CDR1 is LGHNA and CDR2 is YNFKEQ. Between the trimmed V and J ends, which lost 0 bases and 2 bases, there was a span of 13 bases. The length of the CDR3 is 16 residues. CDR3 sequence: CASSQDEGGYNTEAFF. Written as DNA, the CDR3 is TGTGCCAGCAGCCAAGATGAGGGCGGTTATAACACTGAAGCTTTCTTT.

In its sample, this clonotype was seen many times. The chain recombines TRBV10-3 with TRBJ2-3; D is undetermined. Germline CDR1 reads ENHRY; CDR2 reads SYGVKD. The germline V and J ends were trimmed by 3 bases and 5 bases, with 3 bases remaining between them. The CDR3 has 11 residues. In DNA form, the CDR3 reads TGTGCCATCAGTGATCAAGATACGCAGTATTTT. Encoded protein: CAISDQDTQYF.

V gene TRBV5-6 combines with J gene TRBJ2-5; 7 nucleotides match TRBD2. The germline V gene encodes CDR1 SGHDT and CDR2 YYEEEE. With 5 bases clipped from V and 6 bases from J, the junction kept 7 bases outside the gene matches. This CDR3 has 13 residues. The CDR3 DNA reads TGTGCCAGCAGGGGGACCGGGAGGCAGACCCAGTACTTC. Its protein product is CASRGTGRQTQYF.

This clonotype was observed many times. This chain connects TRBV5-1 to TRBJ2-4, with D maybe TRBD2 (6 bases). The V gene's germline CDR1 is SGHRS and CDR2 YFSETQ. CDR3 length equals 15 residues. The V gene lost 7 bases and the J gene lost 7 bases, with 21 bases spanning the gap. CDR3 amino acids: CASRPGLAVRNIQYF. The CDR3 DNA is TGCGCCAGCCGCCCGGGACTCGCTGTCCGCAACATTCAGTACTTC. Full variable domain (remainder filled in from reference TRBV5-1 and TRBJ2-4): KAGVTQTPRYLIKTRGQQVTLSCSPISGHRSVSWYQQTPGQGLQFLFEYFSETQRNKGNFPGRFSGRQFSNSRSEMNVSTLELGDSALYLCASRPGLAVRNIQYFGAGTRLSVL.

This clonotype appeared a few times. J is TRBJ2-3 and V is TRBV7-9; possibly TRBD2 for D (6 bases). The CDR3 consists of 15 residues. Trimming pared 3 bases from V and 5 bases from J, leaving 15 bases between. Per the germline V gene, CDR1 is SEHNR and CDR2 is FQNEAQ (reference sequence). CDR3: CASSFPERAGDTQYF. For the CDR3, the DNA is TGTGCCAGCAGCTTCCCGGAGCGGGCCGGAGATACGCAGTATTTT.

Note on this clonotype: This may arise from a read error, as a much more abundant clone is one base away. The chain couples TRBV7-6 to TRBJ2-1; 8 nucleotides align to TRBD1. The CDR3 length is 16 residues. The junction had 17 bases not matched to a gene; V was cut back by 7 bases and J by 9 bases. CDR1 is SGHVS, CDR2 FNYEAQ, per germline. The CDR3 is CASNLGTGGTGSEQFF. The DNA of the CDR3 is TGTGCCAGCAACTTGGGCACAGGGGGAACAGGGAGTGAGCAGTTCTTC.

V gene TRBV12-3 or TRBV12-4 combines with J gene TRBJ2-7; no reliable D call. The CDR3 is 14 residues long. Between the trimmed V and J ends, which lost 3 bases and 4 bases, there was a span of 13 bases. The CDR3: CASSFAYNFYEQYF. CDR3 sequence (DNA): TGTGCCAGCAGTTTCGCATATAATTTTTACGAGCAGTACTTC.

This clonotype was seen more than once but under ten times. This rearrangement joins TRBV7-9 to TRBJ2-1; 14 nucleotides align to TRBD2. The CDR3 extends over 21 amino acids. The trim removed 1 base at V and 0 bases at J, leaving 11 bases unmatched. CDR1 and CDR2 (germline): SEHNR, FQNEAQ (reference sequence). The CDR3 loop is CASSLGHPTSGRVVSYNEQFF. The CDR3 DNA is TGTGCCAGCAGCTTAGGCCACCCGACTAGCGGGAGGGTAGTCTCCTACAATGAGCAGTTCTTC.

This chain joins TRBV18 and TRBJ1-6; maybe TRBD1 (5 bases). The germline V gene encodes CDR1 KGHSH and CDR2 LQKENI. The CDR3 length is 16 residues. V lost 4 bases to trimming and J lost 7 bases, with 17 bases between them. Written as DNA, the CDR3 is TGTGCCAGCTCACGGGAAGGGGCTATCATAAATTCACCCCTCCACTTT. Its translation: CASSREGAIINSPLHF.

There are a few counts of this clonotype. The V call is TRBV5-6, the J call TRBJ1-3, with D uncertain. The germline V gene has CDR1 SGHDT and CDR2 YYEEEE. Trimming removed 2 bases from V and 0 bases from J, with 6 bases in between. This CDR3 comprises 14 residues. CDR3 sequence (DNA): TGTGCCAGCAGCTTCACCCACTCTGGAAACACCATATATTTT. Translation: CASSFTHSGNTIYF.

This clonotype has at least ten counts. The V call is TRBV7-8, the J call TRBJ2-2; no firm D call. Germline CDR1 reads SGHVS; CDR2 reads FQNEAQ. This CDR3 region has 16 residues. V dropped 2 bases and J dropped 1 base, with 11 bases sitting between them. The CDR3 nucleotides are TGTGCCAGCAGCTTATTTAGCCAGGAGAACACCGGGGAGCTGTTTTTT. Residues: CASSLFSQENTGELFF.

The table lists this clonotype with many counts. The chain uses TRBV27 and TRBJ1-1; possibly TRBD1 for D (5 bases). Trimming cost V 3 bases and J 4 bases, with 15 bases left between them. Per the germline V gene, CDR1 is MNHEY and CDR2 is SMNVEV (reference sequence). The CDR3 covers 15 residues. CDR3 in amino acids: CASSFQTRGGTEAFF. CDR3 DNA: TGTGCCAGCAGTTTCCAGACAAGGGGCGGCACTGAAGCTTTCTTT.

In its sample, this clonotype was seen many times. The CDR3 loop reads CASSQTGGGGEQYF. The CDR3, as DNA: TGTGCCAGCAGTCAAACAGGGGGAGGTGGCGAGCAGTACTTC. The chain employs TRBV9 and TRBJ2-7, with 8 bases aligning to TRBD1. The germline V gene has CDR1 SGDLS and CDR2 YYNGEE. The J segment lost 6 bases and the V segment lost 5 bases, leaving 10 bases of the junction unmatched. The CDR3 totals 14 residues.

The gene calls are TRBV5-4 and TRBJ1-2; 9 bases map to TRBD1. The V gene end was trimmed by 3 bases and the J gene end by 5 bases; junction bases not matched to a gene: 8. There are 15 residues in the CDR3. From germline, CDR1 is SGHNT and CDR2 YYREEE (reference sequence). CDR3: CASSSGQGILYGYTF. The CDR3 nucleotides are TGTGCCAGCAGCTCCGGACAGGGGATCTTGTATGGCTACACCTTC. Filled out from reference TRBV5-4 and TRBJ1-2, the complete variable domain reads ETGVTQSPTHLIKTRGQQVTLRCSSQSGHNTVSWYQQALGQGPQFIFQYYREEENGRGNFPPRFSGLQFPNYSSELNVNALELDDSALYLCASSSGQGILYGYTFGSGTRLTVV.

V is TRBV7-8 and J is TRBJ1-1, with D hard to call. V was cut by 0 bases and J by 8 bases, with 19 bases left in between. This CDR3 is built from 16 residues. Germline values: CDR1 SGHVS, CDR2 FQNEAQ. This CDR3 reads CASSLAEGREDPEAFF. The CDR3, as DNA: TGTGCCAGCAGCTTAGCGGAGGGCAGAGAGGACCCAGAAGCTTTCTTT.

The rearrangement joins TRBV12-3 or TRBV12-4 to TRBJ2-5, with D tentatively TRBD1 or TRBD2 (6 bases each). The CDR3 has 13 amino acids. V lost 4 bases, J lost 6 bases, and 12 bases lay in between. The CDR3 nucleotides are TGTGCCAGCAGTTACGGGGGCCTGAAGACCCAGTACTTC. It encodes CASSYGGLKTQYF.

This chain connects TRBV4-3 to TRBJ2-5; no definite D call. The CDR3 sequence is 18 residues long. With 0 bases removed from V and 0 bases from J, the gap between germline ends came to 17 bases. The germline gives CDR1 LGHNA, CDR2 YSLEER. CDR3 sequence: CASSQDPGREKYQETQYF. The CDR3 DNA follows: TGCGCCAGCAGCCAAGATCCCGGCAGAGAGAAGTACCAAGAGACCCAGTACTTC.